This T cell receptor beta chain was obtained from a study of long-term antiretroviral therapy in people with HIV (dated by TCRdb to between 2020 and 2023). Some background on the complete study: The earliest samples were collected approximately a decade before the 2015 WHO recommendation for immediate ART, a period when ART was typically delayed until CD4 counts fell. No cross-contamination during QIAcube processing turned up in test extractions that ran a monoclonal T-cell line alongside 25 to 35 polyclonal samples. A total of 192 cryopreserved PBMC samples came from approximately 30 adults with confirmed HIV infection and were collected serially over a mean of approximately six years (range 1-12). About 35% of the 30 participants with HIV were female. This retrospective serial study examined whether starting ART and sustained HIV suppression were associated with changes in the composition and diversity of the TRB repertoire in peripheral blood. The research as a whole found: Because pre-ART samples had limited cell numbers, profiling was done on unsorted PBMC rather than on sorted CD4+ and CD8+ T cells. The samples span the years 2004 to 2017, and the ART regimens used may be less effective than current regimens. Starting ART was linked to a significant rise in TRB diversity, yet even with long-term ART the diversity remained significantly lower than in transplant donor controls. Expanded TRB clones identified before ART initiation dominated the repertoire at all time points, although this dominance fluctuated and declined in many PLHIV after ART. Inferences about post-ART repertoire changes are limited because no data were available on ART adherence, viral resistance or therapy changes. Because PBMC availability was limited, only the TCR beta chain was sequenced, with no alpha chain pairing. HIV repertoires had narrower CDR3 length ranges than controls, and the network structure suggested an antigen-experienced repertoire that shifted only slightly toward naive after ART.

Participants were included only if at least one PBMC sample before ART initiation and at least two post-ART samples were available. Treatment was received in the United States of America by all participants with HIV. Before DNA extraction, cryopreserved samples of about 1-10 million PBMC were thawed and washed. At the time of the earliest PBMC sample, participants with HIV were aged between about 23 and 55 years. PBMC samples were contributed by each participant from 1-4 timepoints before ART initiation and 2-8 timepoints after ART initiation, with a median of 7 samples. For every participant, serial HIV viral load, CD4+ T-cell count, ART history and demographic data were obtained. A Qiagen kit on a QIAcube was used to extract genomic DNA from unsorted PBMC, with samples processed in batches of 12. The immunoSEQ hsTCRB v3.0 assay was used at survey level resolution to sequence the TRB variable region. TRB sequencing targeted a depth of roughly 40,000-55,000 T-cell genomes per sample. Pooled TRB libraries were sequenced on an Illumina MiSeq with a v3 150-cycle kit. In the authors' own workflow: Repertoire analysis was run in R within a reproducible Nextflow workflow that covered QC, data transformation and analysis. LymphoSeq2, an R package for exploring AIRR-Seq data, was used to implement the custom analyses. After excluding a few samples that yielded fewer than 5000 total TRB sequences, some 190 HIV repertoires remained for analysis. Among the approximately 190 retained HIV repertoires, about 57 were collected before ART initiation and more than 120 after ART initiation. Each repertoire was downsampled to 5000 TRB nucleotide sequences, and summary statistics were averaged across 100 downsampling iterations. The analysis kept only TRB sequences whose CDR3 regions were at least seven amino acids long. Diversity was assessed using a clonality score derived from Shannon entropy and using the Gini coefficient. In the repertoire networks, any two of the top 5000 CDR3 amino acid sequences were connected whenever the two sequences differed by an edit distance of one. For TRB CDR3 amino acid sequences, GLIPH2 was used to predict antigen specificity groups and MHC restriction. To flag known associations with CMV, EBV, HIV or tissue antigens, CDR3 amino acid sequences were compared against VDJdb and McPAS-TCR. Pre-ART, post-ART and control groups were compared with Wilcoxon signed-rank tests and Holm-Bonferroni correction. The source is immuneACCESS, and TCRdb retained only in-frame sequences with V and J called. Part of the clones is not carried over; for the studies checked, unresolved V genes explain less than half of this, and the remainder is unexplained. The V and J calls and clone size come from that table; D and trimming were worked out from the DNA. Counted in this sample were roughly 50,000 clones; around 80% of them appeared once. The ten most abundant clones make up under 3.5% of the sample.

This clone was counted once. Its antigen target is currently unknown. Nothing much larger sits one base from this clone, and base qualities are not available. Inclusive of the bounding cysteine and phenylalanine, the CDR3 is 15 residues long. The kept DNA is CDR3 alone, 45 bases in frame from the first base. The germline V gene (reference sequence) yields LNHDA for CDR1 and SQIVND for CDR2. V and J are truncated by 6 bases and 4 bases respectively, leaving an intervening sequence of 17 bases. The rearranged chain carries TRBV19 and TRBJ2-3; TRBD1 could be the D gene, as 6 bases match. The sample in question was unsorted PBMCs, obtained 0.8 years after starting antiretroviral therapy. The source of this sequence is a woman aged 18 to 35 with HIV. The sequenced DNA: TGTGCCAGTAGCAAAACAGGGTTTGCGGCAGATACGCAGTATTTT. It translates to CASSKTGFAADTQYF.